This TCR beta chain was observed in a study of OX40 agonist ivuxolimab in advanced cancers. Sequenced by immunoSEQ multiplex PCR; TCRdb stores in-frame clones only, minus some. The sample has roughly 86,000 clones, 92% seen once. This CDR3 comprises 13 residues. Between the trimmed V and J ends, which lost 1 base and 1 base, there was a span of 1 base. Germline V gene data show CDR1 as MNHEY and CDR2 as SMNVEV (reference sequence). The sequence was obtained from an adult with an advanced solid tumor such as melanoma, head and neck, liver or kidney cancer. The sequenced sample was CD4+ or CD8+ T cells sorted from blood, obtained in a trial of the OX40 agonist ivuxolimab. V usage is TRBV27 and J usage is TRBJ2-2; D is undetermined. CDR3: CASSLLNTGELFF. CDR3 bases: TGTGCCAGCAGTTTATTGAACACCGGGGAGCTGTTTTTT.